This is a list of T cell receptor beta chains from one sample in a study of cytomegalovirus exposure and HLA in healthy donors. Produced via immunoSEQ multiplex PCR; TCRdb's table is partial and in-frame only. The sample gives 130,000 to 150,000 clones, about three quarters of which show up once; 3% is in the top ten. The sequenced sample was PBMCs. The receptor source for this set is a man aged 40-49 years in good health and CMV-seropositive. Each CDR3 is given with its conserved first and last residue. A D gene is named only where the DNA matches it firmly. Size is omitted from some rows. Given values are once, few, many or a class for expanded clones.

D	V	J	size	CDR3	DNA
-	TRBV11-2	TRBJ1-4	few	CASSPQAPGYGEKLFF	TGTGCCAGCAGCCCCCAAGCCCCAGGGTACGGTGAAAAACTGTTTTTT
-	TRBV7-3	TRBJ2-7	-	CASSSTQGHEQYF	TGTGCCAGCAGCTCGACACAGGGCCACGAGCAGTACTTC
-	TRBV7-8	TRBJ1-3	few	CASSTLRGNTIYF	TGTGCCAGCAGCACCCTAAGGGGTAACACCATATATTTT
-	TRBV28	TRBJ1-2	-	CASSLERYGYTF	TGTGCCAGCAGTTTGGAGAGATATGGCTACACCTTC
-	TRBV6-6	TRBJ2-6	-	CASSPRAGANVLTF	TGTGCCAGCAGTCCCAGGGCTGGGGCCAACGTCCTGACTTTC
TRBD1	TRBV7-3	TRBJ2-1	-	CASSGTQGASYNEQFF	TGTGCCAGCAGCGGGACTCAGGGGGCCTCCTACAATGAGCAGTTCTTC
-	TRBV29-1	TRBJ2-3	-	CSVASDYTDTQYF	TGCAGCGTTGCCTCGGACTACACAGATACGCAGTATTTT
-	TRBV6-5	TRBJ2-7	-	CASSGLTGGYEEYF	TGTGCCAGCAGCGGGCTGACAGGCGGGTATGAGGAGTACTTC
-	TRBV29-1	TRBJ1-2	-	CSVEGGGGGYTF	TGCAGCGTTGAAGGGGGAGGGGGAGGCTACACCTTC
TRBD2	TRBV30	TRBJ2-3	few	CAWSVRGGRAADTQYF	TGTGCCTGGAGTGTACGGGGAGGGAGGGCAGCAGATACGCAGTATTTT
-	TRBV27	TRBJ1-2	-	CASRATAANYGYTF	TGTGCCAGCAGGGCGACAGCAGCTAACTATGGCTACACCTTC
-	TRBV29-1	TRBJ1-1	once	CSVEGQAVNTEAFF	TGCAGCGTTGAAGGACAGGCGGTGAACACTGAAGCTTTCTTT
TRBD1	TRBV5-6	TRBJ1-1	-	CASSLGQGMIAFF	TGTGCCAGCAGCTTGGGACAGGGTATGATAGCTTTCTTT
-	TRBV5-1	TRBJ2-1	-	CASSPTAGWDEQFF	TGCGCCAGCAGCCCAACGGCAGGTTGGGATGAGCAGTTCTTC
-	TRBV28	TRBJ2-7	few	CASRKGSHEQYF	TGTGCCAGCAGGAAAGGGAGCCACGAGCAGTACTTC
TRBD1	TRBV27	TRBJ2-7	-	CASSTRQGPYEQYF	TGTGCCAGCAGTACACGACAGGGGCCCTACGAGCAGTACTTC
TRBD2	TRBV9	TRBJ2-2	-	CASSVVVRWFCGRAGWELFF	TGTGCCAGCAGCGTAGTCGTCCGTTGGTTTTGCGGGAGGGCCGGGTGGGAGCTGTTTTTT
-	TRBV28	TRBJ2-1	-	CASMGSPYNEQFF	TGTGCCAGCATGGGCAGCCCCTACAATGAGCAGTTCTTC